This T cell receptor beta chain was sequenced for a study of blood T cell repertoires in COVID-19. In the study overall: Nucleic acid was either cDNA or gDNA, and it came from T cells, B-cell-depleted T cells, or PBMCs.

Repertoires were generated with immunoSEQ multiplex PCR, while TCRdb's copy carries only in-frame clones and drops some. The table shows fewer than 110,000 clones, with around nine tenths occurring only once. Trimming at V came to 5 bases and at J to 10 bases, leaving 10 bases not matched to a gene. The CDR3 sequence is 15 residues long. Germline V gene data show CDR1 as SNHLY and CDR2 as FYNNEI. V usage is TRBV2 and J usage is TRBJ2-1; 11 nucleotides line up with TRBD2. Sequencing was performed on peripheral blood. The clonotype originates from a woman older than 75 in a cohort sampled during active COVID-19. DNA of the CDR3: TGTGCCAGCAGTTCGACTAGCGGGGCCCTCAGGGAGCAGTTCTTC. It yields the protein CASSSTSGALREQFF.